A single sample is the source of the 8 T cell receptor beta chains below, sequenced in a study of blood T cell repertoires in COVID-19. This table comes from immunoSEQ multiplex PCR, and its TCRdb copy is limited to in-frame clones, with some not included. Here the sample spans about 410,000 clones, around 89% being singletons. The sequencing input was peripheral blood. These receptors all come from a woman aged 40 to 55 with COVID-19, enrolled during active disease.

V gene TRBV6-5 combines with J gene TRBJ1-5, with no clear D. CDR3 length: 15 residues. The germline V gene has CDR1 MNHEY and CDR2 SVGAGI. The V end was cut by 8 bases, the J end by 1 base, with 15 bases between. CDR3 in DNA: TGTGCCAGCCTAAGTTCGGGGTGGAGCAATCAGCCCCAGCATTTT. Amino acid sequence: CASLSSGWSNQPQHF.

V gene TRBV27 combines with J gene TRBJ1-1, with a tentative D call TRBD1 (6 bases). The germline V and J ends were trimmed by 3 bases and 12 bases, with 17 bases remaining between them. The germline V gene encodes CDR1 MNHEY and CDR2 SMNVEV (reference sequence). This CDR3 is 13 amino acids long. As DNA, the CDR3 is TGTGCCAGCAGTTTTGGCGACAGGTCTTTTTCTTTCTTT. Its protein product is CASSFGDRSFSFF.

This sequence joins TRBV6-5 and TRBJ2-7, with D possibly being TRBD2 (6 bases). V lost 6 bases and J 2 bases, leaving 17 bases between the germline ends. Germline CDR1 and CDR2: MNHEY and SVGAGI. The CDR3 is made up of 15 amino acids. For the CDR3, the DNA is TGTGCCAGCAGCCTCCTAGCGACTACAACCTACGAGCAGTACTTC. It specifies CASSLLATTTYEQYF.

The genes are TRBV7-9 and TRBJ1-2; 8 positions match TRBD1. Germline V lookup: CDR1 SEHNR, CDR2 FQNEAQ (reference sequence). The CDR3 sequence is 16 residues long. With V trimmed by 6 bases and J by 4 bases, 13 bases remained unmatched. CDR3 in amino acids: CASRSLGQGGIYGYTF. In nucleotides, the CDR3 is TGTGCCAGCAGGTCTCTCGGACAGGGAGGAATCTATGGCTACACCTTC.

This chain uses TRBV5-6 with TRBJ1-3; weak D call: TRBD1 (5 bases). Germline V gene sequence: CDR1 SGHDT, CDR2 YYEEEE. The CDR3 has 14 residues. The V and J ends lost 8 bases and 2 bases respectively, with 14 bases between them. CDR3 sequence reads: CASRGATAGNTIYF. The DNA of the CDR3 is TGTGCCAGTCGCGGGGCGACTGCTGGAAACACCATATATTTT. Supplemented by reference TRBV5-6 and TRBJ1-3, the full variable domain reads DAGVTQSPTHLIKTRGQQVTLRCSPKSGHDTVSWYQQALGQGPQFIFQYYEEEERQRGNFPDRFSGHQFPNYSSELNVNALLLGDSALYLCASRGATAGNTIYFGEGSWLTVV.

The rearrangement uses TRBV30 and TRBJ2-1, with a tentative D call TRBD2 (6 bases). The length of the CDR3 is 11 residues. The ends were cut back, 4 bases at V and 7 bases at J, with 8 bases in the middle. Looked up from germline, CDR1 is GTSNPN and CDR2 is SVGIG (reference sequence). The DNA of the CDR3 is TGTGCCTGGACAGGGAGGAATGAGCAGTTCTTC. Its translation is CAWTGRNEQFF.

The chain joins TRBV30 to TRBJ1-5, with D maybe TRBD1 (6 bases). With 4 bases removed from V and 2 bases from J, the gap between germline ends came to 15 bases. The germline V gene encodes CDR1 GTSNPN and CDR2 SVGIG (reference sequence). The CDR3 covers 15 residues. CDR3 amino acids: CAWNPIGGGNQPQHF. In DNA, the CDR3 is TGTGCCTGGAATCCTATTGGGGGCGGCAATCAGCCCCAGCATTTT.

This clone came up once. The chain combines TRBV5-1 with TRBJ1-1, with 7 positions matching TRBD1. The CDR3 is 11 amino acids. V lost 7 bases and J lost 11; bases outside the gene matches: 8. Germline loops: CDR1 SGHRS, CDR2 YFSETQ. CDR3 amino acids: CASRTEGAAFF. The CDR3 coding sequence is TGCGCCAGCCGGACGGAGGGGGCGGCTTTCTTT.